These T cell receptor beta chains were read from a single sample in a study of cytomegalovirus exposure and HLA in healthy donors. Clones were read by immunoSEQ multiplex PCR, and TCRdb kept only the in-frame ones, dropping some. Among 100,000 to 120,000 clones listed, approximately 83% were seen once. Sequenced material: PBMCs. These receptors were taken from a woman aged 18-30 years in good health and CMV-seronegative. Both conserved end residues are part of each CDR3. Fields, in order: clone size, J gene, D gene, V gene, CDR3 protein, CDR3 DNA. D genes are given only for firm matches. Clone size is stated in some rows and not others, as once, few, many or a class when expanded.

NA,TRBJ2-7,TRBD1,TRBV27,CASSYRDSYEQYF,TGTGCCAGCAGTTACCGGGACAGCTACGAGCAGTACTTC
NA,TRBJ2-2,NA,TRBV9,CASSPRQNTGELFF,TGTGCCAGCAGCCCCAGACAGAACACCGGGGAGCTGTTTTTT
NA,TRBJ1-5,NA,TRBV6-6,CASRFERADNQPQHF,TGTGCCAGCAGGTTTGAGAGGGCAGACAATCAGCCCCAGCATTTT
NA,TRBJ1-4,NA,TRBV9,CASSVGPNEKLFF,TGTGCCAGCAGCGTAGGGCCTAATGAAAAACTGTTTTTT
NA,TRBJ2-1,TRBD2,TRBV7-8,CASSLREGSYNEQFF,TGTGCCAGCAGCTTAAGGGAGGGCTCCTACAATGAGCAGTTCTTC
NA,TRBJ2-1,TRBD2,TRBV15,CATSRDRLAGFRDEQFF,TGTGCCACCAGCAGAGATCGCCTAGCGGGATTTCGGGATGAGCAGTTCTTC
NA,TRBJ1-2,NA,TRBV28,CASSLRGVYYGYTF,TGTGCCAGCAGTTTACGGGGGGTTTACTATGGCTACACCTTC
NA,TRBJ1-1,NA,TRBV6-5,CASRTTGDRAEAFF,TGTGCCAGCAGAACGACAGGAGATAGGGCTGAAGCTTTCTTT
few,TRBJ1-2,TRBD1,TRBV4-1,CASSHGLSTGGNYGYTF,TGCGCCAGCAGCCACGGACTTAGTACAGGGGGCAACTATGGCTACACCTTC
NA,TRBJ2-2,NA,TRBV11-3,CASSYYRDNTGELFF,TGTGCCAGCAGCTACTACAGGGATAACACCGGGGAGCTGTTTTTT
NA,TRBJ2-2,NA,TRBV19,CASIRTVNTGELFF,TGTGCCAGTATTAGGACAGTGAACACCGGGGAGCTGTTTTTT
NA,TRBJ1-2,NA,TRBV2,CASRASRQTNYGYTF,TGTGCCAGCAGAGCGTCTCGACAGACTAACTATGGCTACACCTTC
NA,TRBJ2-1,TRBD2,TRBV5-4,CASSNRAGDVNEQFF,TGTGCCAGCAGCAACAGAGCGGGGGATGTTAATGAGCAGTTCTTC
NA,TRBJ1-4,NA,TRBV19,CASSKTDLHEKLFF,TGTGCCAGTAGTAAGACAGATTTACATGAAAAACTGTTTTTT
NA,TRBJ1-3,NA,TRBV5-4,CASSLTGGNTIYF,TGTGCCAGCAGTTTGACAGGAGGAAACACCATATATTTT
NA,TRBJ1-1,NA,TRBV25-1,CASSERGRFAFF,TGTGCCAGCAGTGAAAGAGGGCGTTTTGCTTTCTTT
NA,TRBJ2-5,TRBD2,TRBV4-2,CASSQQSGRAQETQYF,TGTGCCAGCAGCCAACAGAGCGGGAGGGCCCAAGAGACCCAGTACTTC
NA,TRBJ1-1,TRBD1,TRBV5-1,CATSLGTGENTEAFF,TGCGCCACCTCACTGGGGACAGGCGAGAACACTGAAGCTTTCTTT
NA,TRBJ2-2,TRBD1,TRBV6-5,CASRQGLTGELFF,TGTGCCAGCAGACAGGGGTTAACCGGGGAGCTGTTTTTT
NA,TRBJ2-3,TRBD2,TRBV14,CASSPRDKRGAEGTQYF,TGTGCCAGCAGTCCCAGAGATAAGCGGGGGGCGGAGGGTACGCAGTATTTT
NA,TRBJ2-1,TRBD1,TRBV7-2,CASSLEDRVHNEQFF,TGTGCCAGCAGCTTAGAGGACAGGGTCCACAATGAGCAGTTCTTC
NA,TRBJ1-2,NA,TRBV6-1,CASSDARRYGYTF,TGTGCCAGCAGTGATGCGCGGCGGTATGGCTACACCTTC
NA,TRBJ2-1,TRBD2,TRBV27,CASSSLAGGSNEQFF,TGTGCCAGCAGTAGCCTAGCGGGAGGAAGCAATGAGCAGTTCTTC
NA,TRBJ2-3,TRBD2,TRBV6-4,CASSDSRGGTDTQYF,TGTGCCAGCAGTGACTCGCGGGGGGGCACAGATACGCAGTATTTT
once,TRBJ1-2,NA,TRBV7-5,CARLWARTDANYGYTF,TGTGCCAGACTTTGGGCGCGGACAGACGCTAACTATGGCTACACCTTC
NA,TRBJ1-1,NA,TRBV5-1,CASSLTGTMNTEAFF,TGCGCCAGCAGCTTAACAGGAACAATGAACACTGAAGCTTTCTTT
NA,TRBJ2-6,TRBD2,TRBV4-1,CASSQDAGAGANVLTF,TGCGCCAGCAGCCAAGATGCGGGAGCTGGGGCCAACGTCCTGACTTTC
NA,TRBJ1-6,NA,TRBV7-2,CASSLVGRGNSPLHF,TGTGCCAGCAGCTTAGTCGGCAGGGGTAATTCACCCCTCCACTTT
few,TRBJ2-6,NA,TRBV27,CASRLRGDFSGANVLTF,TGTGCCAGCAGACTCAGGGGGGATTTCTCTGGGGCCAACGTCCTGACTTTC
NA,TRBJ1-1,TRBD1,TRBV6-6,CASSRGQGAMTEAFF,TGTGCCAGCAGCCGGGGACAGGGGGCGATGACTGAAGCTTTCTTT
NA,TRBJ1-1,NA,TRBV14,CASSQDFRVTEAFF,TGTGCCAGCAGCCAAGATTTCCGGGTCACTGAAGCTTTCTTT
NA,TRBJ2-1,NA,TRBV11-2,CASSPQVSSYNEQFF,TGTGCCAGCAGCCCCCAGGTGAGCTCCTACAATGAGCAGTTCTTC
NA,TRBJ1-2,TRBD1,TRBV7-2,CASSLDRPGGAEGYTF,TGTGCCAGCAGCTTAGATCGTCCAGGGGGCGCGGAGGGCTACACCTTC
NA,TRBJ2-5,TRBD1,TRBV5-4,CASSPPGTEGTQYF,TGTGCCAGCAGTCCCCCCGGGACAGAGGGGACCCAGTACTTC
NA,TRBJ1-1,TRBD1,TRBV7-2,CASTPRQGARGVGAFF,TGTGCCAGCACCCCCAGACAGGGGGCAAGGGGGGTGGGAGCTTTCTTT
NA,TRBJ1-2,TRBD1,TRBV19,CASSAGTDNYGYTF,TGTGCCAGTAGTGCCGGGACAGATAACTATGGCTACACCTTC
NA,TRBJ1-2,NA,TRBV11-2,CASSFYPEGSSGYTF,TGTGCCAGCAGCTTTTACCCTGAGGGAAGTAGCGGCTACACCTTC
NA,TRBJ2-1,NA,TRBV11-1,CASSLVSYNEQFF,TGTGCCAGCAGCTTAGTGAGCTACAATGAGCAGTTCTTC
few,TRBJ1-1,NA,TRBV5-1,CASSPGGGEMNTEAFF,TGCGCCAGCAGCCCCGGTGGGGGCGAGATGAACACTGAAGCTTTCTTT
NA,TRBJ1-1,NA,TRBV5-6,CASSLAYTGAEAFF,TGTGCCAGCAGCTTGGCGTACACCGGGGCTGAAGCTTTCTTT
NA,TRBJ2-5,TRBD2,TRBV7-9,CASSPDGTSDIETQYF,TGTGCCAGCAGCCCCGACGGGACTAGCGATATCGAGACCCAGTACTTC
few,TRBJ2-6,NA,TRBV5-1,CASSLGPGTGANVLTF,TGCGCCAGCAGCTTGGGTCCAGGGACAGGGGCCAACGTCCTGACTTTC
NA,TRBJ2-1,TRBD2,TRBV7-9,CASSSTGTSSSYNEQFF,TGTGCCAGCAGCTCAACCGGGACTAGCAGCTCCTACAATGAGCAGTTCTTC
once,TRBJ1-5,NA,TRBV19,CASSSQGHSNQPQHF,TGTGCCAGTAGCAGCCAGGGCCATAGCAATCAGCCCCAGCATTTT
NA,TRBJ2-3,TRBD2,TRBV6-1,CASSLSGSGTDTQYF,TGTGCCAGCAGCCTTAGCGGGAGTGGCACAGATACGCAGTATTTT
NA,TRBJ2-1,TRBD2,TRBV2,CASRRLAGGPYNEQFF,TGTGCCAGCAGACGCTTAGCGGGGGGGCCCTACAATGAGCAGTTCTTC
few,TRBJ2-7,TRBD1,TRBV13,CASSLTGTGGIEQYF,TGTGCCAGCAGCTTAACTGGGACAGGGGGGATAGAGCAGTACTTC
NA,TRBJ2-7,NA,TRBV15,CATSRDLGASTNEQYF,TGTGCCACCAGCAGAGATCTTGGGGCATCCACCAACGAGCAGTACTTC
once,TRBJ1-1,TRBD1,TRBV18,CASSPGQGPNTEAFF,TGTGCCAGCTCACCGGGACAGGGCCCGAACACTGAAGCTTTCTTT
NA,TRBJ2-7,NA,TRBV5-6,CASSLTRDTSYEQYF,TGTGCCAGCAGCCTAACCCGGGACACCTCCTACGAGCAGTACTTC
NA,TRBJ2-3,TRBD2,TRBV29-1,CSVGAPSGITDTQYF,TGCAGCGTTGGAGCTCCTAGCGGGATCACAGATACGCAGTATTTT